The present TCR beta chain was sequenced within a study of T cell changes during pregnancy in multiple sclerosis. TCRdb's table, derived via immunoSEQ multiplex PCR, lists solely in-frame clones and lacks some. This table has nearly 60,000 clones, about 90% appearing once. The CDR3 length is 14 residues. V was trimmed by 4 bases and J by 3 bases, leaving 12 bases between them. The germline gives CDR1 SGHVS, CDR2 FNYEAQ. This receptor was identified in a female donor in good health, enrolled as a control in a pregnancy study. The sample here was CD4+ T cells from peripheral blood mononuclear cells, taken after pregnancy. This chain joins TRBV7-6 and TRBJ1-2; a possible D gene is TRBD1 (6 bases). The CDR3 region has the DNA TGTGCCAGCAGCTCATTGGGGGCGGACTATGGCTACACCTTC. As protein: CASSSLGADYGYTF.